This T cell receptor beta chain derives from a study of T cell changes during pregnancy in multiple sclerosis. V shed 3 bases and J 7 bases; nucleotides not matched to a gene: 7. This CDR3 is 15 amino acids long. Germline CDR1 reads KGHSH; CDR2 reads LQKENI. Produced via immunoSEQ multiplex PCR; TCRdb's table is partial and in-frame only. The data hold tens of thousands of clones, with roughly 87% observed a single time. This sample comprised CD8+ T cells from peripheral blood mononuclear cells, obtained after pregnancy. The rearrangement links TRBV18 to TRBJ1-4, with TRBD1 matching over 8 bases. The origin of this receptor is a female donor with multiple sclerosis, enrolled in a pregnancy study. CDR3 coding DNA: TGTGCCAGCTCACCGACCGGGACAGGAATTGAAAAACTGTTTTTT. Encoded protein: CASSPTGTGIEKLFF.